These T cell receptor beta chains were read from a single sample in a study of shared clonotypes between healthy human individuals. Assay: immunoSEQ multiplex PCR; the TCRdb copy retains only in-frame clones and omits some. The data show hundreds of thousands of clones, 96% seen once. Sample: naive CD4+ T cells sorted from blood. The receptors were gathered from a woman aged 25-40 years in good health. The CDR3 runs from the conserved cysteine through the conserved F or W. D genes are given only for firm matches. Clone size is given for some rows only: seen once, a few or many times, or a class if the clone is expanded.

size	V	D	J	DNA	CDR3
NA	TRBV5-1	NA	TRBJ2-6	TGCGCCAGCAGCCCGACGTATTATTTTGGGGCCAACGTCCTGACTTTC	CASSPTYYFGANVLTF
NA	TRBV5-1	NA	TRBJ1-4	TGCGCCAGCAGCTCGGGACACGAAACAACTAATGAAAAACTGTTTTTT	CASSSGHETTNEKLFF
NA	TRBV28	TRBD1	TRBJ2-7	TGTGCCAGCAGTTTTGACAGGGCCTCCTACGAGCAGTACTTC	CASSFDRASYEQYF
NA	TRBV15	NA	TRBJ2-3	TGTGCCACCAGCAGAGAAAGAGGTCGGTTGTATACGCAGTATTTT	CATSRERGRLYTQYF
NA	TRBV7-9	TRBD2	TRBJ2-7	TGTGCCAGCAGCCCTAGCGGGGGACCCTACGAGCAGTACTTC	CASSPSGGPYEQYF
once	TRBV29-1	TRBD1	TRBJ2-7	TGCAGCGGGGGACAGACCTACGAGCAGTACTTC	CSGGQTYEQYF
NA	TRBV28	NA	TRBJ2-7	TGTGCCAGCAGTTCCTCGGGGGCTGGCGAGCAGTACTTC	CASSSSGAGEQYF
NA	TRBV15	NA	TRBJ1-5	TGTGCCACCAGTCCCCCAAGCCCGGGACGCCTCCAGCATTTT	CATSPPSPGRLQHF
NA	TRBV4-1	NA	TRBJ2-2	TGCGCCAGCAGCCAAAACGGGGGGAACACCGGGGAGCTGTTTTTT	CASSQNGGNTGELFF
NA	TRBV7-2	NA	TRBJ1-1	TGTGCCAGCAGCTTAACCCCTCAAGTTGACACTGAAGCTTTCTTT	CASSLTPQVDTEAFF
NA	TRBV28	NA	TRBJ1-4	TGTGCCAGCGGGCAGCTTGAAAAACTGTTTTTT	CASGQLEKLFF
NA	TRBV12-5	TRBD2	TRBJ2-1	TGTGCTAGTGGTTTGGTACTTGGGCGGGAGTTTGAGCAGTTCTTC	CASGLVLGREFEQFF
NA	TRBV4-2	TRBD2	TRBJ2-3	TGTGCCAGCACCGGAGGTAGCGGGAGGGCCCCGGATACGCAGTATTTT	CASTGGSGRAPDTQYF
NA	TRBV7-6	NA	TRBJ2-7	TGTGCCAGCAGCCCGAGGTATCGGGAATCGAAATCCTACGAGCAGTACTTC	CASSPRYRESKSYEQYF
once	TRBV15	TRBD2	TRBJ2-2	TGTGCCACCAGCAGAGATTCAGCGGGAGTGTTTTTT	CATSRDSAGVFF
NA	TRBV19	TRBD2	TRBJ2-3	TGTGCCAGTAGTCAAGGGGGACTAGCGGGAGGGCTCACAGATACGCAGTATTTT	CASSQGGLAGGLTDTQYF
once	TRBV11-2	NA	TRBJ2-1	TGTGCCAGCAGCTCCACCTCCGGGGGCTCCTACAATGAGCAGTTCTTC	CASSSTSGGSYNEQFF
NA	TRBV7-8	NA	TRBJ2-7	TGTGCCAGCAGCTTAGAAGGGGTCCCATACCTCTACGAGCAGTACTTC	CASSLEGVPYLYEQYF
NA	TRBV28	TRBD2	TRBJ2-3	TGTGCCAGCAGTTCGCCGGGACTAGGCGTGGCAGATACGCAGTATTTT	CASSSPGLGVADTQYF
NA	TRBV11-3	NA	TRBJ1-5	TGTGCCAGCAGCCTGAGGACGGGGAGCTTCAATCAGCCCCAGCATTTT	CASSLRTGSFNQPQHF
once	TRBV7-2	NA	TRBJ1-2	TGTGCCAGCAGCTTAGGAGGGCGGGACTATGGCTACACCTTC	CASSLGGRDYGYTF
NA	TRBV11-2	NA	TRBJ2-7	TGTGCCAGCAGCGGGGGCGGCAGCCTCCACGAGCAGTACTTC	CASSGGGSLHEQYF
NA	TRBV27	NA	TRBJ1-4	TGTGCCAGCAGTTTTGTGGGGATCGGTGAAAAACTGTTTTTT	CASSFVGIGEKLFF
NA	TRBV7-9	TRBD1	TRBJ2-1	TGTGCCAGCAGCCCCGACAGGGGGTCGTACAATGAGCAGTTCTTC	CASSPDRGSYNEQFF
NA	TRBV28	NA	TRBJ2-7	TGTGCCAGCAGTTTGGGGCCGAAACTAGTCGCCTACGAGCAGTACTTC	CASSLGPKLVAYEQYF
NA	TRBV6-6	NA	TRBJ1-1	TGTGCCAGCAGCCCTAGGACAGCGAACACTGAAGCTTTCTTT	CASSPRTANTEAFF
NA	TRBV10-3	TRBD1	TRBJ1-3	TGTGCCATCAGTCCTCGACTGGGTGGGACAGGGCCCGACTCTGGAAACACCATATATTTT	CAISPRLGGTGPDSGNTIYF
NA	TRBV15	TRBD1	TRBJ2-1	TGTGCCACCAGCAGACCTACCGGGACAGGGAACAATGAGCAGTTCTTC	CATSRPTGTGNNEQFF
NA	TRBV29-1	TRBD2	TRBJ2-3	TGCAGCGTCTCGGGAGGACCAGATACGCAGTATTTT	CSVSGGPDTQYF
NA	TRBV6-5	TRBD1	TRBJ1-3	TGTGCCAGCAATGACAGGGGGCAATCCGGAAACACCATATATTTT	CASNDRGQSGNTIYF
NA	TRBV28	NA	TRBJ1-1	TGTGCCAGCAGTTCCCCGGGTGGTGAAGCTTTCTTT	CASSSPGGEAFF
NA	TRBV7-9	NA	TRBJ1-5	TGTGCCAGCAGCTTAGTAGAAGGGATTGATCAGCCCCAGCATTTT	CASSLVEGIDQPQHF
NA	TRBV7-9	NA	TRBJ2-2	TGTGCCAGCAGCCCATGGAGCCTAGGGGACACCGGGGAGCTGTTTTTT	CASSPWSLGDTGELFF
once	TRBV5-1	NA	TRBJ2-7	TGCGCCAGCAGTCAGTTGGGGGGCGCCTCCTACGAGCAGTACTTC	CASSQLGGASYEQYF
NA	TRBV9	NA	TRBJ2-2	TGTGCCAGCAGCGTAGATCCAGCGCCAAAGGGCGGGGAGCTGTTTTTT	CASSVDPAPKGGELFF
NA	TRBV5-1	NA	TRBJ2-3	TGCGCCAGCAGCCAACCGGAGGGAGGACATCCTGGGAAGAAGTATTTT	CASSQPEGGHPGKKYF
NA	TRBV9	NA	TRBJ2-7	TGTGCCAGCAGCGTAGCATCCGGGGAGGCCTACGAGCAGTACTTC	CASSVASGEAYEQYF
NA	TRBV18	NA	TRBJ2-3	TGTGCCAGCTCACGATCTGCAGATACGCAGTATTTT	CASSRSADTQYF
NA	TRBV6-5	TRBD1	TRBJ2-5	TGTGCCAGCAGTTCCCCGAACAGGGGGGAAGAGACCCAGTACTTC	CASSSPNRGEETQYF
once	TRBV13	NA	TRBJ2-7	TGTGCCAGCAGCTTTCCCACCGAGCCGGGCTCACAGTACTTC	CASSFPTEPGSQYF
NA	TRBV19	NA	TRBJ2-5	TGTGCCAGTAGCGGGATGACGGGAGAGACCCAGTACTTC	CASSGMTGETQYF
NA	TRBV5-1	NA	TRBJ2-2	TGCGCCAGCAGCTTGTCTAGCACAAACACCGGGGAGCTGTTTTTT	CASSLSSTNTGELFF
NA	TRBV5-1	TRBD2	TRBJ2-5	TGCGCCAGCAGCTTCCGGACTAGCGGTGGGACCCAGTACTTC	CASSFRTSGGTQYF
NA	TRBV7-3	NA	TRBJ2-2	TGTGCCAGCAGCTTAAGGGCCCCGGGATCCGGGGAGCTGTTTTTT	CASSLRAPGSGELFF